This TCR beta chain was recorded in a study of blood T cell repertoires in COVID-19. Only in-frame clones appear in the TCRdb table, and some are missing; sequencing was by immunoSEQ multiplex PCR. Found here are approximately 250,000 clones, about nine tenths of them singletons; the top ten hold 2.5%. V was pared by 5 bases and J by 3 bases, with 8 bases between. CDR1 is SGHRS and CDR2 is YFSETQ in the germline V gene. The CDR3 runs to 13 residues. This clonotype was sampled from a middle-aged woman with acute COVID-19. The chain couples TRBV5-1 to TRBJ1-4; D not resolved. The sequenced sample consisted of PBMCs or T cells enriched from blood (not recorded which). The CDR3 nucleotides are TGCGCCAGCAGTGGGAGCCCTAATGAAAAACTGTTTTTT. Amino acids: CASSGSPNEKLFF.